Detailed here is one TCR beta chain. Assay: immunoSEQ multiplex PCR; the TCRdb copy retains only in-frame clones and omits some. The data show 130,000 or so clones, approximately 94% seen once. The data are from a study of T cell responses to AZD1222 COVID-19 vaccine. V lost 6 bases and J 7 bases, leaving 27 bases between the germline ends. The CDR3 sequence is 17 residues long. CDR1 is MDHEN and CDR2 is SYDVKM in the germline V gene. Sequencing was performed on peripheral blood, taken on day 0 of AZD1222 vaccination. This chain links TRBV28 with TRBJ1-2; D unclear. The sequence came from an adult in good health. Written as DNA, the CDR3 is TGTGCCAGCAGCCTAACGTTGTTGCACCGGGGTTACGGTGGCTACACCTTC. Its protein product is CASSLTLLHRGYGGYTF.